The clone carrying this T cell receptor beta chain was recorded a few times. MiXCR, run by TCRdb on the 5' RACE reads, gives a single entry per CDR3 protein. The table includes under 350,000 distinct CDR3 sequences, 8% to 9.5% detected once. All of the donors were Caucasians in good health. The sample originates from a study of identical twins. Germline loops: CDR1 SGHAT, CDR2 FQDESV (reference sequence). V lost 6 bases and J lost 3; bases outside the gene matches: 16. The length of the CDR3 is 18 residues. The same specimen was also included in a second study, on yellow fever vaccine responses in identical twins. That work contributes: Each twin's T cell response to the vaccine was reported to look partly convergent and partly personalized.

The chain recombines TRBV11-1 with TRBJ2-3; 9 bases are a match to TRBD1. Sequenced: CD8+ T cells sorted from blood. The sequence came from a woman aged 18-29 years in good health. The CDR3 bases are TGTGCCAGCAGTTCATTATCTAGGGACAGGGTTGTGACAGATACGCAGTATTTT. Protein product: CASSSLSRDRVVTDTQYF.